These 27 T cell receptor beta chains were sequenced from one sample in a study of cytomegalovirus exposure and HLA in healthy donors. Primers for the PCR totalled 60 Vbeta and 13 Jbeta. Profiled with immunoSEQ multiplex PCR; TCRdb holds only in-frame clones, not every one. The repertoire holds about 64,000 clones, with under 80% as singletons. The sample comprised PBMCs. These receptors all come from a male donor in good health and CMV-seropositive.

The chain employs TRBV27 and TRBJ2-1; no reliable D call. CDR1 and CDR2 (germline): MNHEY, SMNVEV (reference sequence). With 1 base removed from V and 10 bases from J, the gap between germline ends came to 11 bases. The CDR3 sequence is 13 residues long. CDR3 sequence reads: CASSLFFAEEQFF. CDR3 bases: TGTGCCAGCAGTTTATTTTTCGCGGAGGAGCAGTTCTTC.

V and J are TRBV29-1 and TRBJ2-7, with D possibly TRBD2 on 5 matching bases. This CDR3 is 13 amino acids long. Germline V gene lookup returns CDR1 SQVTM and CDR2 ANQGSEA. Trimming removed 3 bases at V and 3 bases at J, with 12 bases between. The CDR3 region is CSVDGELGYEQYF. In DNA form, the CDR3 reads TGCAGCGTTGATGGGGAGCTGGGCTACGAGCAGTACTTC.

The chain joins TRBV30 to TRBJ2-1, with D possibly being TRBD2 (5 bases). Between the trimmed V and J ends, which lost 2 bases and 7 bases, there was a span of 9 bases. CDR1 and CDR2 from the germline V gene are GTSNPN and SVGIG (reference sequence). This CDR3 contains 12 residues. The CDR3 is CAWSSPGNEQFF. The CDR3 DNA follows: TGTGCCTGGAGTTCCCCGGGGAATGAGCAGTTCTTC.

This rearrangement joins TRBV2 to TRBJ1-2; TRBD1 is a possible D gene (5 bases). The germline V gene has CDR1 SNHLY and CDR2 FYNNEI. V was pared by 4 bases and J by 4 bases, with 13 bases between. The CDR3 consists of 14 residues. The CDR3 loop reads CASSAEDRGYGYTF. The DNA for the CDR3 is TGTGCCAGCAGTGCCGAAGACAGAGGCTATGGCTACACCTTC.

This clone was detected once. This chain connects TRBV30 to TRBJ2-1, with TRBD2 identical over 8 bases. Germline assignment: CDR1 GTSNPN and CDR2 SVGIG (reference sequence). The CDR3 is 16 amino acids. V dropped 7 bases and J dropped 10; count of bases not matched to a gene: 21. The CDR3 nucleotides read TGTGCCTCTGGAAAGGGTAGCGGGGCGACACAATGGGAGCAGTTCTTC. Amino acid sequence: CASGKGSGATQWEQFF.

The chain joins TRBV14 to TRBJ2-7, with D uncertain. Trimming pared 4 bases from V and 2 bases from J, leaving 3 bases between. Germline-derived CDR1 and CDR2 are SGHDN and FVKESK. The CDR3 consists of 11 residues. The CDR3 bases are TGTGCCAGCAGCCGAGCCTACGAGCAGTACTTC. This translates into CASSRAYEQYF.

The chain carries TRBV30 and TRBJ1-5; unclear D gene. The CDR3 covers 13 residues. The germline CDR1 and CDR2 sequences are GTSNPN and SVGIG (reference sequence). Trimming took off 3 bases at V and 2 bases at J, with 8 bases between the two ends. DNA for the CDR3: TGTGCCTGGAGCGACTGGGGCAATCAGCCCCAGCATTTT. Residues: CAWSDWGNQPQHF.

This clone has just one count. CDR3 nucleotide sequence: TGTGCCAGCAGCTTAGGCCGGGACTTCAACGAGCAGTACTTC. Its translation is CASSLGRDFNEQYF. The chain couples TRBV13 to TRBJ2-7, with D possibly matching TRBD2 (6 bases). The V gene lost 0 bases and the J gene lost 5 bases, with 11 bases spanning the gap. Germline values: CDR1 PRHDT, CDR2 FYEKMQ (reference sequence). CDR3 length equals 14 residues.

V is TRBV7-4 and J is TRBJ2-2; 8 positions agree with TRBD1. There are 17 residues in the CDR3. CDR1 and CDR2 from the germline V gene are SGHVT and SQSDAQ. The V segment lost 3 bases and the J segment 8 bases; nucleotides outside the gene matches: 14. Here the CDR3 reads CASSLFPDREVEGELFF. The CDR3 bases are TGTGCCAGCAGCTTGTTCCCGGACAGGGAGGTTGAGGGGGAGCTGTTTTTT. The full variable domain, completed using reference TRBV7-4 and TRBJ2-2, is GAGVSQSPRYKVAKRGRDVALRCDSISGHVTLYWYRQTLGQGSEVLTYSQSDAQRDKSGRPSGRFSAERPERSVSTLKIQRTEQGDSAVYLCASSLFPDREVEGELFFGEGSRLTVL.

The CDR3 spells CASRPGGSGANVLTF. In DNA form, the CDR3 reads TGTGCCAGTAGACCGGGGGGCTCTGGGGCCAACGTCCTGACTTTC. The V gene is TRBV19, the J gene TRBJ2-6; TRBD2 matches 7 bases. The junction had 2 bases not matched to a gene; V was cut back by 6 bases and J by 0 bases. This CDR3 is built from 15 residues. Germline CDR1 and CDR2: LNHDA and SQIVND (reference sequence). Combining the CDR3 with reference TRBV19 and TRBJ2-6 gives the whole variable domain DGGITQSPKYLFRKEGQNVTLSCEQNLNHDAMYWYRQDPGQGLRLIYYSQIVNDFQKGDIAEGYSVSREKKESFPLTVTSAQKNPTAFYLCASRPGGSGANVLTFGAGSRLTVL.

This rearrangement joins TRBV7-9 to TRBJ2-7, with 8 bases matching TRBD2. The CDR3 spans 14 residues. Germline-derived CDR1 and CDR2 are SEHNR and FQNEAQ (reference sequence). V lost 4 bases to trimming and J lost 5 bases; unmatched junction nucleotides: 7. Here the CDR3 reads CASSSWTSPHEQYF. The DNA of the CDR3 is TGTGCCAGCAGCTCCTGGACTAGCCCCCACGAGCAGTACTTC.

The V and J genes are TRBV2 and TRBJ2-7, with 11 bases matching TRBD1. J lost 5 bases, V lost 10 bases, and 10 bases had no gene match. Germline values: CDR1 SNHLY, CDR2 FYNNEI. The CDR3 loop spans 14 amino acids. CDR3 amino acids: CAMRNGQGANEQYF. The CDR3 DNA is TGTGCCATGAGAAACGGACAGGGGGCCAACGAGCAGTACTTC.

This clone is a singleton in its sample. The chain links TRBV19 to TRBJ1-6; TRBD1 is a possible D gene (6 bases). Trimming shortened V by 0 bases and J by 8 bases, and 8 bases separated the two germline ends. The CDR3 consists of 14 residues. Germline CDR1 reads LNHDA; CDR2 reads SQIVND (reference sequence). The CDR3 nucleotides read TGTGCCAGTAGTATAGACAGGGGTTATTCACCCCTCCACTTT. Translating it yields CASSIDRGYSPLHF.

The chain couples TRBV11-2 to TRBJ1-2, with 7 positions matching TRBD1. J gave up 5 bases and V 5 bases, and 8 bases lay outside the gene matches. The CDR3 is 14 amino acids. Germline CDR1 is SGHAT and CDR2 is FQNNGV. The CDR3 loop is CASSQTGSFYGYTF. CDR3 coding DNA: TGTGCCAGCAGCCAGACAGGGAGCTTTTATGGCTACACCTTC.

This CDR3 reads CASSYYSGAPYEQYF. In DNA, the CDR3 is TGTGCCAGCAGTTACTATAGCGGGGCCCCCTACGAGCAGTACTTC. This rearrangement joins TRBV6-5 to TRBJ2-7, with 8 positions matching TRBD2. Germline loops: CDR1 MNHEY, CDR2 SVGAGI. The CDR3 spans 15 residues. Losses at the gene ends were 1 base for V and 2 bases for J; bases not matched to a gene: 4.

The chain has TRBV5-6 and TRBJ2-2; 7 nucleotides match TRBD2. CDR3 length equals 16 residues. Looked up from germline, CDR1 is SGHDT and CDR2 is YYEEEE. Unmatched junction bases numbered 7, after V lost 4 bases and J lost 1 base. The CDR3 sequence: CASSPREGMNTGELFF. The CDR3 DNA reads TGTGCCAGCAGCCCGAGGGAGGGAATGAACACCGGGGAGCTGTTTTTT.

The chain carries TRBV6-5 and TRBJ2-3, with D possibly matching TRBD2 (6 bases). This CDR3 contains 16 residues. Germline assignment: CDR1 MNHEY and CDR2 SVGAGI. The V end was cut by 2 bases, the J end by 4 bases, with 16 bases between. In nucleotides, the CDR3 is TGTGCCAGCAGTTACCAGGGACTCACATCACCAGATACGCAGTATTTT. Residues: CASSYQGLTSPDTQYF.

The DNA of the CDR3 is TGTGCCAGCTCACCAGGCGGGTACTATGGCTACACCTTC. As protein: CASSPGGYYGYTF. This chain links TRBV18 with TRBJ1-2; no reliable D call. This CDR3 is 13 amino acids long. Germline V gives CDR1 KGHSH, CDR2 LQKENI. Trimming left V 2 bases short and J 3 bases short, with 7 bases between. Looking up the rest from reference TRBV18 and TRBJ1-2 gives the full variable domain: NAGVMQNPRHLVRRRGQEARLRCSPMKGHSHVYWYRQLPEEGLKFMVYLQKENIIDESGMPKERFSAEFPKEGPSILRIQQVVRGDSAAYFCASSPGGYYGYTFGSGTRLTVV.

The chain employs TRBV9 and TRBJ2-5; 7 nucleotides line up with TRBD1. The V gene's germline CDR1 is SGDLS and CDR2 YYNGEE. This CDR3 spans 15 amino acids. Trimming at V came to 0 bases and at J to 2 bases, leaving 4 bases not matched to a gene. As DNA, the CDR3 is TGTGCCAGCAGCGTAGATAGGGGGCCTCAAGAGACCCAGTACTTC. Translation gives CASSVDRGPQETQYF.

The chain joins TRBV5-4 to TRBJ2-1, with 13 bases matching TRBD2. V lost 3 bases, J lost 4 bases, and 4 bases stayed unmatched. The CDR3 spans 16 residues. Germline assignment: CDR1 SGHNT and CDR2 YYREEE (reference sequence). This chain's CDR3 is CASSSGLAGLYNEQFF. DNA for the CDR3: TGTGCCAGCAGCTCGGGACTAGCGGGGTTATACAATGAGCAGTTCTTC.

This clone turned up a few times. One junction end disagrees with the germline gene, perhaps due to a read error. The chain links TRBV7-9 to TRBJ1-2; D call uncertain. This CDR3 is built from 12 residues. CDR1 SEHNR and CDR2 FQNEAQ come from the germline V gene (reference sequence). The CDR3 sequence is CSSSPFPGKLTF. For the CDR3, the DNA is TGTTCCAGCAGTCCCTTTCCCGGGAAACTCACCTTC.

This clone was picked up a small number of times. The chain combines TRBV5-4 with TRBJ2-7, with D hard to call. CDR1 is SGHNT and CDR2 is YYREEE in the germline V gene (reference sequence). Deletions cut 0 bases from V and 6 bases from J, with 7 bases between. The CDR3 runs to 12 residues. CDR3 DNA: TGTGCCAGCAGCTTGGCAAACAGCGAGCAGTACTTC. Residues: CASSLANSEQYF.

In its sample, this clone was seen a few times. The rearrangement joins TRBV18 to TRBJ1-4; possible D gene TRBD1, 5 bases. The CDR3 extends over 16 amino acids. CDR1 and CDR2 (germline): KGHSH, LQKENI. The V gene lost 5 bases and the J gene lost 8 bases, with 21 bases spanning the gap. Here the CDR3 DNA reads TGTGCCAGCTCATCAAGTTTACCCGGGGGTGGAGAAAAACTGTTTTTT. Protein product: CASSSSLPGGGEKLFF.

CDR3 nucleotide sequence: TGTGCCAGCAGCTTAGGTGGCGGGGGAGATACGCAGTATTTT. It codes for CASSLGGGGDTQYF. The J gene is TRBJ2-3, the V gene TRBV7-2; TRBD2 aligns across 7 bases. J gave up 5 bases and V 1 base, and 3 bases lay outside the gene matches. Per germline, CDR1 SGHTA and CDR2 FQGNSA. The CDR3 runs to 14 residues.

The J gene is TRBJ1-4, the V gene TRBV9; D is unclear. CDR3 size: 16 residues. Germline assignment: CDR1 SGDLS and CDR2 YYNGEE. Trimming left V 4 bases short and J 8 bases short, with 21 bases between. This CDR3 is CASSPRAAGSGEKLFF. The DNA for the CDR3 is TGTGCCAGCAGCCCCAGAGCAGCCGGGTCTGGGGAAAAACTGTTTTTT.

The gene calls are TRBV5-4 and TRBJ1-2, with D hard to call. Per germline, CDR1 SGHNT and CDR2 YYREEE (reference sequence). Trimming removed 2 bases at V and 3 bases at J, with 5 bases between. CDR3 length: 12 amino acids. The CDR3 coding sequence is TGTGCCAGCAGCTTCGGGGACTATGGCTACACCTTC. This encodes CASSFGDYGYTF.

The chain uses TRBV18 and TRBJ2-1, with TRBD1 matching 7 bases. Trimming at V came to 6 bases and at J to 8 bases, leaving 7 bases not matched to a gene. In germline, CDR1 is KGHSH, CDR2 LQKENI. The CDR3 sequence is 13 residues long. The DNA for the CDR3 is TGTGCCAGCTCCCAGACAGGGTTCGATGAGCAGTTCTTC. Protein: CASSQTGFDEQFF.